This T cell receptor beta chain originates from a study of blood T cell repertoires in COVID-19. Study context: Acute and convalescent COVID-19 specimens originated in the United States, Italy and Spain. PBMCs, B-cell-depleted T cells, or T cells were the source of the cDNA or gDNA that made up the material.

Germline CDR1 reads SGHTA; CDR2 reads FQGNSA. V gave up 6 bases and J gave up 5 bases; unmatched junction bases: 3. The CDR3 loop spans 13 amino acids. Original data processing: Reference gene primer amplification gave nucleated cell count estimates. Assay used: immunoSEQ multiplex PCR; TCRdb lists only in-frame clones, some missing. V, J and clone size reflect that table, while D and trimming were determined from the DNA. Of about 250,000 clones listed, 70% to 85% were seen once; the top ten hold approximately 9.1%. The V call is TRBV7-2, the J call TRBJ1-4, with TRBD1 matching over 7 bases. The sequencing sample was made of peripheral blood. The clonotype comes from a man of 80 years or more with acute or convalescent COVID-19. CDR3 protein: CASRDRNNEKLFF. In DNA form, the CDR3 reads TGTGCCAGCAGGGACAGGAACAATGAAAAACTGTTTTTT.